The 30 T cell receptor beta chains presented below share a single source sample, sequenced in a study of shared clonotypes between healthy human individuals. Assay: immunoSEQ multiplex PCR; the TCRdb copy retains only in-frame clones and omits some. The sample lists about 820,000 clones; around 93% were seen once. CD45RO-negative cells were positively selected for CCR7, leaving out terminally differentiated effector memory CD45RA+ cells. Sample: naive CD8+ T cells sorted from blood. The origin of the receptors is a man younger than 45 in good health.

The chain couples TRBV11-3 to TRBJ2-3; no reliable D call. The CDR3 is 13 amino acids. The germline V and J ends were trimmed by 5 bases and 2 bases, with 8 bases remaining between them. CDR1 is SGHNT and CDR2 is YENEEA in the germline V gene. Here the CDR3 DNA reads TGTGCCAGCAGCCCCCTCGACACAGATACGCAGTATTTT. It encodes CASSPLDTDTQYF.

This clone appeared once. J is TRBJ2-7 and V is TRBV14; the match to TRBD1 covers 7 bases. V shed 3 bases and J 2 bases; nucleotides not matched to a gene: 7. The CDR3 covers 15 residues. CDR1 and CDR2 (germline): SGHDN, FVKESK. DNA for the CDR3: TGTGCCAGCAGCCATACCGGACAGGCCCCCTACGAGCAGTACTTC. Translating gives CASSHTGQAPYEQYF.

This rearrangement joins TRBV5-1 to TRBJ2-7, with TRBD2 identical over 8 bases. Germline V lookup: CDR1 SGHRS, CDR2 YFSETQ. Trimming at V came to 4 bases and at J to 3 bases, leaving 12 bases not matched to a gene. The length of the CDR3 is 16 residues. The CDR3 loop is CASSQSDYRGGYEQYF. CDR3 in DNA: TGCGCCAGCAGCCAAAGCGATTATCGGGGGGGCTACGAGCAGTACTTC.

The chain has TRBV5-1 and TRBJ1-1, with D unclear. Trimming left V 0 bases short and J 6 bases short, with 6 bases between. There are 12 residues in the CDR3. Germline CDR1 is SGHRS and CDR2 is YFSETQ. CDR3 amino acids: CASSLEAPEAFF. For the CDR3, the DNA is TGCGCCAGCAGCTTGGAGGCTCCTGAAGCTTTCTTT.

As DNA, the CDR3 is TGCAGCGTTGCAACTAGGGAGAATATCGACGAGCAGTACTTC. This translates into CSVATRENIDEQYF. The V and J genes are TRBV29-1 and TRBJ2-7; tentatively, D is TRBD2 (5 bases). This CDR3 is 14 amino acids long. Trimming left V 4 bases short and J 5 bases short, with 18 bases between. Germline V CDR1 and CDR2: SQVTM, ANQGSEA.

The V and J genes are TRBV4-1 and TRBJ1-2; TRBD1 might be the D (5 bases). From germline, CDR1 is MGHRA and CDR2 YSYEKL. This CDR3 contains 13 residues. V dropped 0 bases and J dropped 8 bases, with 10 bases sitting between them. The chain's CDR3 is CASSQEGGSGYTF. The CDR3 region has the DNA TGCGCCAGCAGCCAAGAGGGGGGGAGCGGCTACACCTTC.

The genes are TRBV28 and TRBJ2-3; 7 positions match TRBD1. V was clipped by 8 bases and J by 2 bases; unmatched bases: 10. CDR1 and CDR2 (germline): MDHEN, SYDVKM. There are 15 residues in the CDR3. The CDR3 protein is CASGSGTENTDTQYF. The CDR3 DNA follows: TGTGCCAGCGGATCCGGGACAGAAAACACAGATACGCAGTATTTT.

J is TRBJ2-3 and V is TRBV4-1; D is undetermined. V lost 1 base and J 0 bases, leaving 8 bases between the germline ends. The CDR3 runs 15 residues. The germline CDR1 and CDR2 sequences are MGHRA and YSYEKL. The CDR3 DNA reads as TGCGCCAGCAGCCAAGGGTGGGCCAGCACAGATACGCAGTATTTT. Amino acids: CASSQGWASTDTQYF.

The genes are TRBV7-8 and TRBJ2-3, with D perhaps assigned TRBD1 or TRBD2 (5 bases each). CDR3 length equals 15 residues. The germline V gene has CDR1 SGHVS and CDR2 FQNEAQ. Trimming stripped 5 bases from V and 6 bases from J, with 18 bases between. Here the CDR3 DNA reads TGTGCCAGCAGCCGGGGACCCCCGTTCACCGATACGCAGTATTTT. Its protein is CASSRGPPFTDTQYF.

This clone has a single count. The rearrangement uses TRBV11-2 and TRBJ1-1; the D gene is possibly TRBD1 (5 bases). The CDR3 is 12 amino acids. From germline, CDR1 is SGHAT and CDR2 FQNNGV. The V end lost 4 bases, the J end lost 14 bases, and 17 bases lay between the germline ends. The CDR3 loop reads CASSSAWWGFFF. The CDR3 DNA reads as TGTGCCAGCAGCTCCGCTTGGTGGGGCTTCTTCTTT.

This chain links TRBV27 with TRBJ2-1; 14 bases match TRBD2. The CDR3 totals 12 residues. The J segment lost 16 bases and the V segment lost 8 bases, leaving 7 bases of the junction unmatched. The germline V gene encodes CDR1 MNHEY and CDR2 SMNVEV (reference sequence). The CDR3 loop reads CASLGTSGSGFF. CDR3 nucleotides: TGTGCCAGCCTTGGGACTAGCGGGAGTGGATTCTTC.

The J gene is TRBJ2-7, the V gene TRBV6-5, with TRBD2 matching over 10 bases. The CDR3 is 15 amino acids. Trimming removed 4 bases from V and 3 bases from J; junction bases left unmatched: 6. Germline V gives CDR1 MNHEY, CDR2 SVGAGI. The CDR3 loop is CASSSGLAEVYEQYF. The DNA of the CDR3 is TGTGCCAGCAGTTCTGGACTAGCGGAGGTCTACGAGCAGTACTTC.

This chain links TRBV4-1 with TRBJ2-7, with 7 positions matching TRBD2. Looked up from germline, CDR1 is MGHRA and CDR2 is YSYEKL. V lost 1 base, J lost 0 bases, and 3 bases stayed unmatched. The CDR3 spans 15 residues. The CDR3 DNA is TGCGCCAGCAGCCAAGTCAGCGGGATCTCCTACGAGCAGTACTTC. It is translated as CASSQVSGISYEQYF.

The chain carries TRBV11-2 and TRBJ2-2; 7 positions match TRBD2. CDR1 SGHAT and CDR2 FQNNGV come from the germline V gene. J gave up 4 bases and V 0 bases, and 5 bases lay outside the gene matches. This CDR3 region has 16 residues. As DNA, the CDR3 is TGTGCCAGCAGCTTAGATGCGGGAGTTGGCACCGGGGAGCTGTTTTTT. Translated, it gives CASSLDAGVGTGELFF. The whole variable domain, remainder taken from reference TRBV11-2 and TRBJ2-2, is EAGVAQSPRYKIIEKRQSVAFWCNPISGHATLYWYQQILGQGPKLLIQFQNNGVVDDSQLPKDRFSAERLKGVDSTLKIQPAKLEDSAVYLCASSLDAGVGTGELFFGEGSRLTVL.

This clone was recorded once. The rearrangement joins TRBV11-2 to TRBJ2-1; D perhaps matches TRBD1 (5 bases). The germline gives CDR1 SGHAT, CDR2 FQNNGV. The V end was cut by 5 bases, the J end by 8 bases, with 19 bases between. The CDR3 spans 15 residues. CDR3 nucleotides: TGTGCCAGCAGCGCCCCCGCTGGGGCAGGCGATGAGCAGTTCTTC. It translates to CASSAPAGAGDEQFF.

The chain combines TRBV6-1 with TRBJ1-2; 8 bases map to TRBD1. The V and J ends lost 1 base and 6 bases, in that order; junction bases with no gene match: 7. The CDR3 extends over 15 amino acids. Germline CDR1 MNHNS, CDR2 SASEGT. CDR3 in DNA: TGTGCCAGCAGTGAAGGCCAGGACAGGGCAGATGGCTACACCTTC. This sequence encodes CASSEGQDRADGYTF.

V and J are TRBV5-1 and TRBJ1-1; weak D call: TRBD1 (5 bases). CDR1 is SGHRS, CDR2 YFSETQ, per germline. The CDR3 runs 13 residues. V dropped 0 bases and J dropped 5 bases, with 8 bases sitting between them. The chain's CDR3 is CASSLVGRTEAFF. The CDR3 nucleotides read TGCGCCAGCAGCTTGGTGGGGCGGACTGAAGCTTTCTTT.

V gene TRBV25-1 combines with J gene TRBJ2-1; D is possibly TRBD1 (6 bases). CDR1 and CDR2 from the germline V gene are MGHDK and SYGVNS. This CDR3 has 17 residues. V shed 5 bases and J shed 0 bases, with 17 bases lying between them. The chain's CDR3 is CASSFNPDSDSYNEQFF. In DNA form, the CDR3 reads TGTGCCAGCAGTTTTAATCCGGACAGCGACTCCTACAATGAGCAGTTCTTC.

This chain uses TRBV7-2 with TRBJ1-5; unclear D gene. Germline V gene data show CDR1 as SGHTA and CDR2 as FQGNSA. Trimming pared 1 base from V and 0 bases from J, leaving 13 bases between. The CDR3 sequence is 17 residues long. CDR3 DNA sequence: TGTGCCAGCAGCTTAGACGCCACGCATTATAGCAATCAGCCCCAGCATTTT. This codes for CASSLDATHYSNQPQHF. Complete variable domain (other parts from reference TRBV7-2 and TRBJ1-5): GAGVSQSPSNKVTEKGKDVELRCDPISGHTALYWYRQSLGQGLEFLIYFQGNSAPDKSGLPSDRFSAERTGGSVSTLTIQRTQQEDSAVYLCASSLDATHYSNQPQHFGDGTRLSIL.

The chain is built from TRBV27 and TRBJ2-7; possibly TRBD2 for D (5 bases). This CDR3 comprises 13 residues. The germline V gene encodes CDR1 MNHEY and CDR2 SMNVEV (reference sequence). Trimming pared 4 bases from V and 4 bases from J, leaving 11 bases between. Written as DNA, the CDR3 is TGTGCCAGCAGTTACGGGAATTCTTACGAGCAGTACTTC. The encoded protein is CASSYGNSYEQYF.

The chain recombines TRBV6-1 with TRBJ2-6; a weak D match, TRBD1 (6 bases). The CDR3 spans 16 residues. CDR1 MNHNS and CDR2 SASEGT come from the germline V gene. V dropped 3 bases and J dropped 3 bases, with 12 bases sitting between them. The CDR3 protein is CASSDETGSGANVLTF. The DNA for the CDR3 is TGTGCCAGCAGTGACGAAACAGGGAGTGGGGCCAACGTCCTGACTTTC.

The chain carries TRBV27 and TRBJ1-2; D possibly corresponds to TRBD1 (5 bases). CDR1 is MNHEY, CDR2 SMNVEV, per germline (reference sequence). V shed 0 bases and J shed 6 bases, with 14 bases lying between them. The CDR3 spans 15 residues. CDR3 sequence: CASSLSGGVGHGYTF. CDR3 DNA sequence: TGTGCCAGCAGTTTATCGGGAGGGGTAGGTCATGGCTACACCTTC.

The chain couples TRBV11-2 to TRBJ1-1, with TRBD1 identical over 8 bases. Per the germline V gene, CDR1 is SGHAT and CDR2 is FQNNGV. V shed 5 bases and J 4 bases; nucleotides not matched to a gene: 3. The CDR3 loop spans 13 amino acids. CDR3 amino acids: CASSRTGPTEAFF. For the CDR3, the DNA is TGTGCCAGCAGCCGGACAGGGCCCACTGAAGCTTTCTTT.

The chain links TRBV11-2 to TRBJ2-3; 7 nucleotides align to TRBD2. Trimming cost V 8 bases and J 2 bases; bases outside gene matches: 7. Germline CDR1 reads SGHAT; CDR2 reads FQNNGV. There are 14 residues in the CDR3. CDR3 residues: CASSNRDYTDTQYF. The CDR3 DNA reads TGTGCCAGCTCTAACCGGGACTACACAGATACGCAGTATTTT.

CDR3 in amino acids: CAISEWGEAYEQYF. The CDR3 DNA sequence: TGTGCCATCAGTGAATGGGGAGAAGCCTACGAGCAGTACTTC. The chain couples TRBV10-3 to TRBJ2-7; weak D call: TRBD2 (5 bases). V lost 3 bases and J 2 bases, leaving 11 bases between the germline ends. From germline, CDR1 is ENHRY and CDR2 SYGVKD. The length of the CDR3 is 14 residues.

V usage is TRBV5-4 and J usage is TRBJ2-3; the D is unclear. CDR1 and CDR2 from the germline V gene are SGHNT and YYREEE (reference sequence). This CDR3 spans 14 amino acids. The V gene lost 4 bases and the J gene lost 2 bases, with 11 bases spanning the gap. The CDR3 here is CASSPSGFTDTQYF. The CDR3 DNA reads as TGTGCCAGCAGCCCGTCCGGGTTCACAGATACGCAGTATTTT.

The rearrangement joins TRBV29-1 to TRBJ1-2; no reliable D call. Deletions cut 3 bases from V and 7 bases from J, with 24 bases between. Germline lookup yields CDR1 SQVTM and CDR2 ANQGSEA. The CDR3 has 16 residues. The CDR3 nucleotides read TGCAGCGTTGACCCTAGGACCTCCGATTGGTCATCTGGCTACACCTTC. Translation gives CSVDPRTSDWSSGYTF. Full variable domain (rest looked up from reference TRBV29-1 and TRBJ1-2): SAVISQKPSRDICQRGTSLTIQCQVDSQVTMMFWYRQQPGQSLTLIATANQGSEATYESGFVIDKFPISRPNLTFSTLTVSNMSPEDSSIYLCSVDPRTSDWSSGYTFGSGTRLTVV.

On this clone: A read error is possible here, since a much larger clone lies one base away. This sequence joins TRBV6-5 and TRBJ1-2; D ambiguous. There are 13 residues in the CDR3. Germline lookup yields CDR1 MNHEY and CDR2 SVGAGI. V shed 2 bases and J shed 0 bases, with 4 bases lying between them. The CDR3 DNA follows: TGTGCCAGCAGTTACACAGCTAACTATGGCTACACCTTC. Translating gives CASSYTANYGYTF.

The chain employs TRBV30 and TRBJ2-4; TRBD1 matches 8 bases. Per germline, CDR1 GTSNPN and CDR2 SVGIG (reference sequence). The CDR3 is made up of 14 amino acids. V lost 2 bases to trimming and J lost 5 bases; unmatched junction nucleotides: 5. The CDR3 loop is CAWSLGQGQNIQYF. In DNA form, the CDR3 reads TGTGCCTGGAGTCTCGGACAGGGACAAAACATTCAGTACTTC. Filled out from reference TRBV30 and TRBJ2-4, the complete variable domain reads SQTIHQWPATLVQPVGSPLSLECTVEGTSNPNLYWYRQAAGRGLQLLFYSVGIGQISSEVPQNLSASRPQDRQFILSSKKLLLSDSGFYLCAWSLGQGQNIQYFGAGTRLSVL.

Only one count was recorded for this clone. CDR3 sequence: CASRPGQGAFNEQFF. DNA for the CDR3: TGTGCCAGCAGGCCCGGGCAGGGGGCTTTTAATGAGCAGTTCTTC. The V and J genes are TRBV27 and TRBJ2-1; 8 bases fit TRBD1. The CDR3 loop spans 15 amino acids. V shed 6 bases and J 7 bases; nucleotides not matched to a gene: 11. Per germline, CDR1 MNHEY and CDR2 SMNVEV (reference sequence).